The 7 T cell receptor beta chains in this list originate from one sample, sequenced in a study of cytomegalovirus exposure and HLA in healthy donors. Amplification used 60 Vbeta primers and 13 Jbeta primers. This table comes from immunoSEQ multiplex PCR, and its TCRdb copy is limited to in-frame clones, with some not included. The sample contains 100,000 to 150,000 clones, 65% to 75% of which appear only once. What was sequenced was PBMCs. The receptors were sampled from a man in his forties in good health and CMV-seropositive.

The rearrangement links TRBV27 to TRBJ2-7; 7 positions agree with TRBD2. CDR3 length equals 15 residues. Germline assignment: CDR1 MNHEY and CDR2 SMNVEV (reference sequence). V trimming: 7 bases; J trimming: 4 bases; junction bases outside the gene matches: 13. The CDR3 loop reads CASTPRAGRDYEQYF. DNA for the CDR3: TGTGCCAGCACCCCACGAGCGGGGAGGGATTACGAGCAGTACTTC.

This clone was seen a few times. The chain is built from TRBV18 and TRBJ1-2, with D possibly matching TRBD1 (6 bases). CDR1 is KGHSH and CDR2 is LQKENI in the germline V gene. CDR3 length: 15 amino acids. V was cut by 3 bases and J by 2 bases, with 13 bases left in between. The CDR3 DNA sequence: TGTGCCAGCTCACCCCCGACAGGATTAAACTATGGCTACACCTTC. Encoded protein: CASSPPTGLNYGYTF. The full variable domain, in which reference TRBV18 and TRBJ1-2 provide the parts outside the CDR3, is NAGVMQNPRHLVRRRGQEARLRCSPMKGHSHVYWYRQLPEEGLKFMVYLQKENIIDESGMPKERFSAEFPKEGPSILRIQQVVRGDSAAYFCASSPPTGLNYGYTFGSGTRLTVV.

A note on this clone: Other nucleotide sequences in the sample specify the same CDR3. The gene calls are TRBV30 and TRBJ1-1; D might be TRBD1 (5 bases). The CDR3 runs 13 residues. The V gene's germline CDR1 is GTSNPN and CDR2 SVGIG (reference sequence). Trimming shortened V by 3 bases and J by 0 bases, and 8 bases separated the two germline ends. CDR3 loop: CAWRTGVNTEAFF. The DNA for the CDR3 is TGTGCCTGGAGGACGGGGGTGAACACTGAAGCTTTCTTT.

The V and J genes are TRBV5-4 and TRBJ1-3; D unresolved. Between the trimmed V and J ends, which lost 0 bases and 1 base, there was a span of 5 bases. Germline loops: CDR1 SGHNT, CDR2 YYREEE (reference sequence). This CDR3 region has 14 residues. Here the CDR3 reads CASSLVGSGNTIYF. CDR3 DNA: TGTGCCAGCAGCTTGGTCGGGTCTGGAAACACCATATATTTT. The variable domain in full, completed from reference TRBV5-4 and TRBJ1-3, reads ETGVTQSPTHLIKTRGQQVTLRCSSQSGHNTVSWYQQALGQGPQFIFQYYREEENGRGNFPPRFSGLQFPNYSSELNVNALELDDSALYLCASSLVGSGNTIYFGEGSWLTVV.

The V and J genes are TRBV7-9 and TRBJ2-4, with D possibly being TRBD2 (6 bases). This CDR3 is built from 16 residues. V was pared by 0 bases and J by 1 base, with 10 bases between. In germline, CDR1 is SEHNR, CDR2 FQNEAQ (reference sequence). CDR3 coding DNA: TGTGCCAGCAGCTTAGCGGGGGGATCGGCCAAAAACATTCAGTACTTC. Protein: CASSLAGGSAKNIQYF.

Note on this clone: The junction differs from germline at one of its ends, possibly a read error. The chain couples TRBV7-7 to TRBJ1-1; 8 bases align to TRBD1. Germline assignment: CDR1 SSHAT and CDR2 FNYEAQ (reference sequence). The CDR3 runs 15 residues. The CDR3 nucleotides are TGTGCTAGCAGCTTACGCGTGGACAGGGCAACTGAAGCTTTCTTT. This encodes CASSLRVDRATEAFF.

This rearrangement joins TRBV4-1 to TRBJ2-3, with 15 bases that match TRBD2. Germline-derived CDR1 and CDR2 are MGHRA and YSYEKL. The CDR3 is 18 amino acids. V lost 2 bases and J lost 4; bases outside the gene matches: 7. CDR3 sequence reads: CASSQSGLAGGGADTQYF. The CDR3 DNA reads as TGCGCCAGCAGCCAAAGCGGACTAGCGGGGGGGGGAGCAGATACGCAGTATTTT.